This is a list of T cell receptor beta chains from one sample in a study of T cell responses to AZD1222 COVID-19 vaccine. This table comes from immunoSEQ multiplex PCR, and its TCRdb copy is limited to in-frame clones, with some not included. The top ten hold roughly 3.1% of the sample, which has 75,000 to 100,000 clones, about 90% seen once. The source material was peripheral blood, sampled 28 days after the second AZD1222 dose. Every receptor here comes from an adult who received the AZD1222 COVID-19 vaccine. Both conserved end residues are part of each CDR3. Fields, in order: D gene, J gene, clone size, V gene, CDR3 DNA, CDR3 protein. The D gene is left open where the match is weak. Size is stated for part of the rows, as once, few or many counts, or as a class when the clone is expanded.

D gene: .; J gene: TRBJ1-1; clone size: .; V gene: TRBV30; CDR3 DNA: TGTGCCTGCCTGGGGGACACGAACACTGAAGCTTTCTTT; CDR3 protein: CACLGDTNTEAFF
D gene: TRBD1; J gene: TRBJ1-5; clone size: .; V gene: TRBV4-1; CDR3 DNA: TGCGCCAGCAGCCCTGGTAGGGGGCAACAGGGTAAACAGCCCCAGCATTTT; CDR3 protein: CASSPGRGQQGKQPQHF
D gene: .; J gene: TRBJ1-2; clone size: .; V gene: TRBV2; CDR3 DNA: TGTGCCAGCAGTGACTTACGGTCTAACTATGGCTACACCTTC; CDR3 protein: CASSDLRSNYGYTF
D gene: .; J gene: TRBJ2-5; clone size: .; V gene: TRBV18; CDR3 DNA: TGTGCCAGCTCGCGGACACTTCAAGAGACCCAGTACTTC; CDR3 protein: CASSRTLQETQYF
D gene: .; J gene: TRBJ2-3; clone size: once; V gene: TRBV7-9; CDR3 DNA: TGTGCCAGCAGCTTAGTTTCGGTTGCCGCAGATACGCAGTATTTT; CDR3 protein: CASSLVSVAADTQYF
D gene: TRBD2; J gene: TRBJ2-3; clone size: .; V gene: TRBV28; CDR3 DNA: TGTGCCAGCAGTCCGACTAGCGGGGGAACAGATACGCAGTATTTT; CDR3 protein: CASSPTSGGTDTQYF
D gene: .; J gene: TRBJ2-2; clone size: .; V gene: TRBV18; CDR3 DNA: TGTGCCAGCTCACCACCGATAGTACGTGGGGGTGGCACCGGGGAGCTGTTTTTT; CDR3 protein: CASSPPIVRGGGTGELFF
D gene: .; J gene: TRBJ2-1; clone size: .; V gene: TRBV5-4; CDR3 DNA: TGTGCCAGCAGCTTGGTTCCCGCGGCCTACAATGAGCAGTTCTTC; CDR3 protein: CASSLVPAAYNEQFF
D gene: TRBD2; J gene: TRBJ2-1; clone size: .; V gene: TRBV27; CDR3 DNA: TGTGCCAGCAGTTTATCGGTGTCGCGGGGACTATTCTCCTACAATGAGCAGTTCTTC; CDR3 protein: CASSLSVSRGLFSYNEQFF
D gene: .; J gene: TRBJ2-1; clone size: .; V gene: TRBV7-2; CDR3 DNA: TGTGCCAGCAGCTTAGCCTTTGGCTCCTACAATGAGCAGTTCTTC; CDR3 protein: CASSLAFGSYNEQFF
D gene: TRBD1; J gene: TRBJ1-2; clone size: .; V gene: TRBV5-1; CDR3 DNA: TGCGCCAGCAGCACGGACAGGGTGGGAGGCTACACCTTC; CDR3 protein: CASSTDRVGGYTF
D gene: .; J gene: TRBJ1-3; clone size: .; V gene: TRBV19; CDR3 DNA: TGTGCCCCAGGGGACTCTGGAAACACCATATATTTT; CDR3 protein: CAPGDSGNTIYF
D gene: TRBD2; J gene: TRBJ2-5; clone size: .; V gene: TRBV12-3/TRBV12-4; CDR3 DNA: TGTGCCAGCAGCCGGGGGGAACAAGAGACCCAGTACTTC; CDR3 protein: CASSRGEQETQYF
D gene: TRBD1; J gene: TRBJ1-2; clone size: .; V gene: TRBV25-1; CDR3 DNA: TGTGCCAGCAGGACAGGGGACTATGGCTACACCTTC; CDR3 protein: CASRTGDYGYTF
D gene: .; J gene: TRBJ2-5; clone size: .; V gene: TRBV28; CDR3 DNA: TGTGCCAGCAGTTTATTTGGCAAGCGCAAGACCCAGTACTTC; CDR3 protein: CASSLFGKRKTQYF
D gene: .; J gene: TRBJ1-1; clone size: .; V gene: TRBV7-6; CDR3 DNA: TGTGCCAGCAGCTTAAGTGGTTCCCGGGGGACTGAAGCTTTCTTT; CDR3 protein: CASSLSGSRGTEAFF
D gene: .; J gene: TRBJ1-1; clone size: once; V gene: TRBV7-2; CDR3 DNA: TGTGCCAGCAGCTTAGCAGAGAACACTGAAGCTTTCTTT; CDR3 protein: CASSLAENTEAFF
D gene: .; J gene: TRBJ1-4; clone size: .; V gene: TRBV12-3/TRBV12-4; CDR3 DNA: TGTGCCAGCAGTTTAGGTGGGAAATGGAAACTGTTTTTT; CDR3 protein: CASSLGGKWKLFF
D gene: .; J gene: TRBJ1-4; clone size: .; V gene: TRBV6-2/TRBV6-3; CDR3 DNA: TGTGCCAGCAGTCAGGGTAGAGTGCTGTTTTTT; CDR3 protein: CASSQGRVLFF
D gene: .; J gene: TRBJ2-5; clone size: .; V gene: TRBV21-1; CDR3 DNA: TGTGCCAGCAGCAAAGAAAAGGCCCAGGCCAAGGGGCCAGAGACCCAGTACTTC; CDR3 protein: CASSKEKAQAKGPETQYF
D gene: .; J gene: TRBJ2-7; clone size: .; V gene: TRBV6-1; CDR3 DNA: TGTGCCAGCAGTGGGGGGAACGCAGGTTTCTTAGTATCGGGGGAGCAGTACTTC; CDR3 protein: CASSGGNAGFLVSGEQYF
D gene: .; J gene: TRBJ1-1; clone size: .; V gene: TRBV29-1; CDR3 DNA: TGCAGCGCCCAACTCTCCGGGCCTGAAGCTTTCTTT; CDR3 protein: CSAQLSGPEAFF
D gene: .; J gene: TRBJ1-5; clone size: .; V gene: TRBV11-2; CDR3 DNA: TGTGCCAGCAGCCCCTTGGACGGAAACAATCAGCCCCAGCATTTT; CDR3 protein: CASSPLDGNNQPQHF
D gene: .; J gene: TRBJ2-1; clone size: few; V gene: TRBV28; CDR3 DNA: TGTGCCAGCAGTCCCCAAGATGAGCAGTTCTTC; CDR3 protein: CASSPQDEQFF
D gene: .; J gene: TRBJ2-7; clone size: .; V gene: TRBV5-1; CDR3 DNA: TGCGCCAGCAGGAGAACGGCCAGGGTGACCCACGAGCAGTACTTC; CDR3 protein: CASRRTARVTHEQYF
D gene: .; J gene: TRBJ2-7; clone size: .; V gene: TRBV15; CDR3 DNA: TGTGCCACCTCAAGACCCGGGGCCGTCAACGAGCAGTACTTC; CDR3 protein: CATSRPGAVNEQYF
D gene: .; J gene: TRBJ2-3; clone size: .; V gene: TRBV5-1; CDR3 DNA: TGCGCCAGCAGTCCAGCGGGACAGCCCACAGATACGCAGTATTTT; CDR3 protein: CASSPAGQPTDTQYF
D gene: TRBD2; J gene: TRBJ2-1; clone size: .; V gene: TRBV28; CDR3 DNA: TGTGCCAGCAGTTGGGGACTAGCGGGGGGGAGCTCCTACAATGAGCAGTTCTTC; CDR3 protein: CASSWGLAGGSSYNEQFF
D gene: TRBD2; J gene: TRBJ2-1; clone size: few; V gene: TRBV3-1/TRBV3-2; CDR3 DNA: TGTGCCAGCAGAGTAGGGACTAGCGGGGGAGGAATTCAGTTCTTC; CDR3 protein: CASRVGTSGGGIQFF
D gene: .; J gene: TRBJ1-1; clone size: .; V gene: TRBV29-1; CDR3 DNA: TGCAGCGTTCTCACCCTTGGGGGTGAAGCTTTCTTT; CDR3 protein: CSVLTLGGEAFF
D gene: TRBD1; J gene: TRBJ2-2; clone size: few; V gene: TRBV3-1/TRBV3-2; CDR3 DNA: TGTGCCAGCAGCCAAGTGCGGGCAGGGGGTACCACCGGGGAGCTGTTTTTT; CDR3 protein: CASSQVRAGGTTGELFF
D gene: .; J gene: TRBJ1-1; clone size: .; V gene: TRBV5-5; CDR3 DNA: TGTGCCAGCAGCTTGGTACCTGGATTTGGACAGAACACTGAAGCTTTCTTT; CDR3 protein: CASSLVPGFGQNTEAFF
D gene: .; J gene: TRBJ2-2; clone size: .; V gene: TRBV21-1; CDR3 DNA: TGTGCCAGCACCAAAGGCGGGGAGCTGTTTTTT; CDR3 protein: CASTKGGELFF
D gene: TRBD1; J gene: TRBJ1-5; clone size: .; V gene: TRBV3-1/TRBV3-2; CDR3 DNA: TGTGCCAGCAGCCAAGATCCAGGGGGCGAACAGCCCCAGCATTTT; CDR3 protein: CASSQDPGGEQPQHF
D gene: TRBD1; J gene: TRBJ1-2; clone size: .; V gene: TRBV28; CDR3 DNA: TGTGCCAGCAGTTTATATGACAGGGTAGTTGGCTACACCTTC; CDR3 protein: CASSLYDRVVGYTF
D gene: TRBD1; J gene: TRBJ1-2; clone size: .; V gene: TRBV6-5; CDR3 DNA: TGTGCCAGCAGTTACGTGGGACAGGGGGCGGAGGGCTACACCTTC; CDR3 protein: CASSYVGQGAEGYTF
D gene: .; J gene: TRBJ2-3; clone size: once; V gene: TRBV11-3; CDR3 DNA: TGTGCCAGCACCCATCCGGGAACAGATACGCAGTATTTT; CDR3 protein: CASTHPGTDTQYF
D gene: TRBD1; J gene: TRBJ1-1; clone size: .; V gene: TRBV5-6; CDR3 DNA: TGTGCCAGCAGATTTTTAAGGACCGACAGGGGGCCGAACACTGAAGCTTTCTTT; CDR3 protein: CASRFLRTDRGPNTEAFF
D gene: .; J gene: TRBJ2-5; clone size: once; V gene: TRBV7-2; CDR3 DNA: TGTGCCAGCAGCTTCGGGCAGCAAGAGACCCAGTACTTC; CDR3 protein: CASSFGQQETQYF
D gene: .; J gene: TRBJ1-2; clone size: .; V gene: TRBV6-1; CDR3 DNA: TGTGCCAGCAGTGAAGCGGTAGGGGGGGCAGGAGGCTACACCTTC; CDR3 protein: CASSEAVGGAGGYTF
D gene: .; J gene: TRBJ2-1; clone size: once; V gene: TRBV6-2/TRBV6-3; CDR3 DNA: TGTGCCAGCAGTTACCCGGACTGGAATGAGCAGTTCTTC; CDR3 protein: CASSYPDWNEQFF
D gene: TRBD1; J gene: TRBJ2-5; clone size: .; V gene: TRBV25-1; CDR3 DNA: TGTGCCAGCAGCCGACAGGGGGGAGAGACCCAGTACTTC; CDR3 protein: CASSRQGGETQYF
D gene: .; J gene: TRBJ1-2; clone size: .; V gene: TRBV2; CDR3 DNA: TGTGCCAGCACTCCAGCGGGCGGGGGCTACACCTTC; CDR3 protein: CASTPAGGGYTF
D gene: .; J gene: TRBJ1-1; clone size: few; V gene: TRBV7-2; CDR3 DNA: TGTGCCAGCAGCTTAGAAGGGGATATGAACACTGAAGCTTTCTTT; CDR3 protein: CASSLEGDMNTEAFF
D gene: .; J gene: TRBJ2-5; clone size: .; V gene: TRBV2; CDR3 DNA: TGTGCCAGCAGTGAGGAGTGGGAGACCCAGTACTTC; CDR3 protein: CASSEEWETQYF
D gene: .; J gene: TRBJ2-7; clone size: .; V gene: TRBV3-1/TRBV3-2; CDR3 DNA: TGTGCCAGCAGCCAAGTTGGGGGGCGCGGGGAGCAGTACTTC; CDR3 protein: CASSQVGGRGEQYF
D gene: .; J gene: TRBJ1-5; clone size: .; V gene: TRBV30; CDR3 DNA: TGTGCCTGGAGTGTAGGTCAGAGGCAGCCCCAGCATTTT; CDR3 protein: CAWSVGQRQPQHF
D gene: .; J gene: TRBJ1-5; clone size: .; V gene: TRBV4-3; CDR3 DNA: TGCGCCAGCAGCCAAGATTCCGAGGTCAATCAGCCCCAGCATTTT; CDR3 protein: CASSQDSEVNQPQHF
D gene: .; J gene: TRBJ1-1; clone size: .; V gene: TRBV28; CDR3 DNA: TGTGCCAGCAGTTTATCGGGGGTAACGGAAGCTTTCTTT; CDR3 protein: CASSLSGVTEAFF
D gene: TRBD2; J gene: TRBJ2-1; clone size: .; V gene: TRBV14; CDR3 DNA: TGTGCCAGCAGCCAAGAGGGGAGCGGGGGCCTTTACAATGAGCAGTTCTTC; CDR3 protein: CASSQEGSGGLYNEQFF
D gene: .; J gene: TRBJ1-5; clone size: .; V gene: TRBV6-5; CDR3 DNA: TGTGCCAGCAGTTACGGAGTGGTCCGCAATCAGCCCCAGCATTTT; CDR3 protein: CASSYGVVRNQPQHF
D gene: .; J gene: TRBJ2-1; clone size: .; V gene: TRBV3-1/TRBV3-2; CDR3 DNA: TGTGCCAGCAGCCAAGAACGAGGGTTGGACAATGAGCAGTTCTTC; CDR3 protein: CASSQERGLDNEQFF
D gene: TRBD2; J gene: TRBJ2-1; clone size: .; V gene: TRBV6-4; CDR3 DNA: TGTGCCAGCAGTGACTCTGCGGGGGGGTACAATGAGCAGTTCTTC; CDR3 protein: CASSDSAGGYNEQFF
D gene: .; J gene: TRBJ1-5; clone size: .; V gene: TRBV7-2; CDR3 DNA: TGTGCCAGCAGCTTAGCGCTGGGGCCTTGGAGCAATCAGCCCCAGCATTTT; CDR3 protein: CASSLALGPWSNQPQHF
D gene: .; J gene: TRBJ1-5; clone size: .; V gene: TRBV5-1; CDR3 DNA: TGCGCCAGCAGAGGAGGGGACAATCAGCCCCAGCATTTT; CDR3 protein: CASRGGDNQPQHF
D gene: TRBD1; J gene: TRBJ1-5; clone size: .; V gene: TRBV19; CDR3 DNA: TGTGCCAGTAGTAAGCCCCCTCCCGGGACAGGGAGATTCCGGGGCAATCAGCCCCAGCATTTT; CDR3 protein: CASSKPPPGTGRFRGNQPQHF
D gene: .; J gene: TRBJ1-6; clone size: once; V gene: TRBV4-2; CDR3 DNA: TGTGCCAGCAGCCAAGAGAGCGAGGCCTATAATTCACCCCTCCACTTT; CDR3 protein: CASSQESEAYNSPLHF
D gene: .; J gene: TRBJ1-5; clone size: .; V gene: TRBV27; CDR3 DNA: TGTGCCAGCAGTTATCAGTCGGGCAATCAGCCCCAGCATTTT; CDR3 protein: CASSYQSGNQPQHF
D gene: .; J gene: TRBJ1-2; clone size: .; V gene: TRBV5-6; CDR3 DNA: TGTGCCAGCAGCTTGGGGATGGGTGGCTACACCTTC; CDR3 protein: CASSLGMGGYTF